This T cell receptor (beta chain) was obtained from a study of Ad26.COV2.S vaccination and SARS-CoV-2 variants. Across the whole study: In the study, Ad26.COV2.S was injected intramuscularly once, or twice 56 days apart. Broader study findings: Greater spike-specific TCR breadth was seen in vaccine recipients than in placebo recipients.

There are 12 residues in the CDR3. The ends lost 6 bases at V and 6 bases at J; junction bases unmatched: 5. CDR1 is MNHEY, CDR2 SMNVEV, per germline (reference sequence). Sequencing was performed with immunoSEQ multiplex PCR; in TCRdb, only in-frame clones are kept and a portion is missing. The table records roughly 700,000 clones, more than 70% of them present only once. The treatment was: around 19 received Ad26.COV2.S at low or high dose, single or two shots; roughly 5 received placebo; per-sample allocation not given. On day 63 after the first injection, vaccine and placebo recipients gave samples. With regard to this clone: Its antigen is as yet unknown.

The sample in question was peripheral blood, obtained in a trial of Ad26.COV2.S vaccine versus placebo. The J gene is TRBJ2-7, the V gene TRBV27; 7 bases are a match to TRBD2. The TCR originated in a person between 18 and 65 years old who received the Ad26.COV2.S COVID-19 vaccine or a placebo. CDR3 protein: CASSLPGGEQYF. The CDR3 region has the DNA TGTGCCAGCAGCCTTCCGGGAGGCGAGCAGTACTTC.